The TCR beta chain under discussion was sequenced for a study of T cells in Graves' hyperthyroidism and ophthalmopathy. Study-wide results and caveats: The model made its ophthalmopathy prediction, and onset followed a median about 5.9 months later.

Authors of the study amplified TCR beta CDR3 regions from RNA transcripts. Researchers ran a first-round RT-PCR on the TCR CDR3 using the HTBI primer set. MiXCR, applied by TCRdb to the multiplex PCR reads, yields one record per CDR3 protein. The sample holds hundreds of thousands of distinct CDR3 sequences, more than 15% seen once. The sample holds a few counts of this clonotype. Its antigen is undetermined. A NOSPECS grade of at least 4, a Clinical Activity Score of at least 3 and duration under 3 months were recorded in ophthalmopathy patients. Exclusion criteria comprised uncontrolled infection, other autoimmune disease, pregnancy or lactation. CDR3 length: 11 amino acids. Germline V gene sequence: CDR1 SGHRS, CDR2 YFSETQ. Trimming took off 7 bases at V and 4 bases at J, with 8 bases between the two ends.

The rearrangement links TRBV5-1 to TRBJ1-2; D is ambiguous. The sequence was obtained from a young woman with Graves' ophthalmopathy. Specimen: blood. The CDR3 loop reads CASAEGYGYTF. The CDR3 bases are TGCGCCAGCGCGGAGGGCTATGGCTACACCTTC.